This record looks at one T cell receptor (beta chain) sequence and its context. The method was immunoSEQ multiplex PCR; TCRdb's version includes in-frame clones alone and lacks a portion of them. The top ten clones hold less than 3% of a sample with around 300,000 clones, roughly 90% of them seen once. The CDR3 extends over 11 amino acids. Trimming cost V 4 bases and J 2 bases, with 3 bases left between them. Germline values: CDR1 LNHDA, CDR2 SQIVND (reference sequence). This specimen comes from a study of blood T cell repertoires in COVID-19. As for the study in general: Both acute and convalescent COVID-19 samples were obtained from the United States, Italy and Spain.

Living in 24 US areas, the participants were between about 18 and 100 years of age. Cohort 3 donors were reported recovered after two negative PCRs, clearance, or symptom resolution. The rearrangement uses TRBV19 and TRBJ2-7; D gene uncertain. Material for sequencing was PBMCs or T cells enriched from blood (not recorded which). This receptor was taken from a woman aged 45-59 years who had recovered from COVID-19. CDR3 protein: CASSTTYEQYF. CDR3 DNA: TGTGCCAGTAGTACAACCTACGAGCAGTACTTC.